The T cell receptor (beta chain) described here comes from a study of memory CD4+ T cells and cytomegalovirus serostatus. Germline CDR1 reads GTSNPN; CDR2 reads SVGIG (reference sequence). The CDR3 contains 12 residues. The ends were cut back, 8 bases at V and 1 base at J, with 11 bases in the middle. Clones were sequenced by immunoSEQ multiplex PCR, and TCRdb holds only the in-frame ones, with some missing. The data show about 52,000 clones, about 80% seen once. The sort gate was single viable CD3+CD4+CD8-CD45RO+ cells for memory CD4+ T cells. The clonotype was recovered from an adult in good health and CMV-seropositive. The sequenced sample was memory CD4+ T cells from blood. The chain recombines TRBV30 with TRBJ1-1, with D perhaps TRBD1 (5 bases). The CDR3 region has the DNA TGTGCCAGGGGCGGGCAGAACACTGAAGCTTTCTTT. It encodes CARGGQNTEAFF.